The next 7 T cell receptor beta chains were all read from a single sample in a study of T cell responses to AZD1222 COVID-19 vaccine. TCRdb's copy holds only in-frame clones and misses some; the assay was immunoSEQ multiplex PCR. The repertoire holds fewer than 150,000 clones, with 90% as singletons. Material: peripheral blood, obtained 28 days after the second AZD1222 dose. The receptors here all came from an adult who received the AZD1222 COVID-19 vaccine.

This clone appeared a few times. This rearrangement joins TRBV6-5 to TRBJ2-5, with D possibly matching TRBD1 (5 bases). The CDR3 sequence is 13 residues long. Germline CDR1 and CDR2: MNHEY and SVGAGI. The V gene lost 1 base and the J gene lost 7 bases, with 10 bases spanning the gap. CDR3 protein: CASSYLGRGTQYF. CDR3 DNA: TGTGCCAGCAGTTACTTGGGGCGCGGGACCCAGTACTTC.

This chain joins TRBV5-4 and TRBJ1-1, with D unclear. V was shortened by 4 bases and J by 1 base, with 14 bases between the two germline ends. Germline V gene lookup returns CDR1 SGHNT and CDR2 YYREEE (reference sequence). This CDR3 spans 15 amino acids. The CDR3 region has the DNA TGTGCCAGCAGCCCCGACCTAGGACGGAACACTGAAGCTTTCTTT. It specifies CASSPDLGRNTEAFF. The entire variable domain, with the rest obtained from reference TRBV5-4 and TRBJ1-1, is as follows: ETGVTQSPTHLIKTRGQQVTLRCSSQSGHNTVSWYQQALGQGPQFIFQYYREEENGRGNFPPRFSGLQFPNYSSELNVNALELDDSALYLCASSPDLGRNTEAFFGQGTRLTVV.

The rearrangement links TRBV19 to TRBJ1-1; D not certain. Germline lookup yields CDR1 LNHDA and CDR2 SQIVND (reference sequence). The V gene lost 3 bases and the J gene lost 7 bases, with 12 bases spanning the gap. The CDR3 totals 13 residues. The CDR3 protein is CASSIQISGEAFF. The DNA for the CDR3 is TGTGCCAGTAGTATTCAGATAAGTGGTGAAGCTTTCTTT.

This sequence joins TRBV9 and TRBJ2-1, with D tentatively TRBD2 (7 bases). Germline V CDR1 and CDR2: SGDLS, YYNGEE. V was clipped by 1 base and J by 9 bases, with 29 bases between them. The CDR3 runs 19 residues. CDR3 coding DNA: TGTGCCAGCAGCGTATCCCTGTTCGAGGGGGAGGGCGAGGTTCCTGAGCAGTTCTTC. It encodes CASSVSLFEGEGEVPEQFF.

This clone occurred once. The chain uses TRBV6-5 and TRBJ1-2; tentatively, D is TRBD1 (5 bases). CDR1 and CDR2 (germline): MNHEY, SVGAGI. The CDR3 runs 16 residues. V lost 4 bases and J 3 bases, leaving 18 bases between the germline ends. For the CDR3, the DNA is TGTGCCAGCAGTTCCTGGGGGGGTCGGGGTTACTATGGCTACACCTTC. It codes for CASSSWGGRGYYGYTF.

The J gene is TRBJ1-3, the V gene TRBV10-2, with D unclear. The CDR3 sequence is 16 residues long. V lost 0 bases and J lost 4, with 13 bases in between. The germline V gene has CDR1 WSHSY and CDR2 SAAADI. The CDR3 nucleotides are TGCGCCAGCAGTGAGTCCCGGGCGGGATCCGGAAACACCATATATTTT. It encodes CASSESRAGSGNTIYF.

This clone was detected only once. The V call is TRBV3-1 (or the pseudogene TRBV3-2), the J call TRBJ1-2; D possibly corresponds to TRBD1 (5 bases). This CDR3 region has 13 residues. CDR1 and CDR2 (germline): LGHDT, YNNKEL (reference sequence). The V end was cut by 0 bases, the J end by 7 bases, with 9 bases between. In DNA form, the CDR3 reads TGTGCCAGCAGCCAAGATACGAGGGGTGGCTACACCTTC. Translation: CASSQDTRGGYTF.